This entry lists 8 T cell receptor beta chains sequenced from one sample in a study of T-cell reconstitution after alpha-beta-depleted transplantation in children. Unique molecular identifiers tagged the TCRbeta library. In TCRdb, the PCR reads were re-called with MiXCR into one record per CDR3 protein. The data hold approximately 520,000 distinct CDR3 sequences, with over 10% observed a single time. The sample consisted of PBMCs, mostly from graft donor cells, taken 180 days after TCRalphabeta/CD19-depleted stem cell transplant. These receptors originate from a female patient aged 2-15 years who had a stem cell transplant for aplastic anemia, so the T cells may come from the graft donor.

The chain links TRBV20-1 to TRBJ2-5; 7 positions agree with TRBD2. Germline assignment: CDR1 DFQATT and CDR2 SNEGSKA (reference sequence). The length of the CDR3 is 15 residues. Unmatched junction bases numbered 12, after V lost 5 bases and J lost 3 bases. CDR3 coding DNA: TGCAGTGCTTCCGGACTAGACGCCTCTGAAGAGACCCAGTACTTC. Its protein is CSASGLDASEETQYF.

The gene calls are TRBV6-5 and TRBJ1-5; 8 bases map to TRBD1. The CDR3 has 15 residues. Germline loops: CDR1 MNHEY, CDR2 SVGAGI. V shed 5 bases and J 4 bases; nucleotides not matched to a gene: 7. CDR3 bases: TGTGCCAGCAGTACCGACAGGGGAGGGAATCAGCCCCAGCATTTT. This sequence encodes CASSTDRGGNQPQHF.

This clonotype was picked up many times. The CDR3 here is CSVPSGRGSYNEQFF. In DNA, the CDR3 is TGCAGCGTTCCCAGCGGGAGAGGATCCTACAATGAGCAGTTCTTC. V gene TRBV29-1 combines with J gene TRBJ2-1; 8 bases fit TRBD2. V shed 5 bases, J shed 1 base, and the junction held 7 bases outside the gene matches. Germline V gene lookup returns CDR1 SQVTM and CDR2 ANQGSEA. This CDR3 contains 15 residues.

This clonotype was recorded at least ten times. This chain uses TRBV11-1 with TRBJ2-2; 7 bases are a match to TRBD1. After removal of 8 bases from V and 0 bases from J, the junction contained 3 bases not matched to a gene. Germline values: CDR1 SGHAT, CDR2 FQDESV (reference sequence). This CDR3 spans 14 amino acids. The CDR3 spells CASVDRPNTGELFF. The CDR3 coding sequence is TGTGCCAGCGTGGACAGGCCGAACACCGGGGAGCTGTTTTTT.

This clonotype was found a few times. This CDR3 reads CASSWDGRAYEQYF. The CDR3 bases are TGTGCCAGCAGCTGGGACGGTAGGGCCTACGAGCAGTACTTC. The chain employs TRBV5-5 and TRBJ2-7; D assignment may be TRBD1 or TRBD2 (5 bases each). Germline CDR1 reads SGHKS; CDR2 reads YYEKEE (reference sequence). This CDR3 has 14 amino acids. V was cut by 3 bases and J by 2 bases, with 12 bases left in between. Looking up the rest from reference TRBV5-5 and TRBJ2-7 gives the full variable domain: DAGVTQSPTHLIKTRGQQVTLRCSPISGHKSVSWYQQVLGQGPQFIFQYYEKEERGRGNFPDRFSARQFPNYSSELNVNALLLGDSALYLCASSWDGRAYEQYFGPGTRLTVT.

In its sample, this clonotype was seen a few times. This chain joins TRBV27 and TRBJ1-2; a possible D gene is TRBD1 (5 bases). CDR1 and CDR2 from the germline V gene are MNHEY and SMNVEV (reference sequence). Trimming pared 3 bases from V and 5 bases from J, leaving 10 bases between. CDR3 length: 13 amino acids. CDR3 protein: CASSLGPAYGYTF. In DNA form, the CDR3 reads TGTGCCAGCAGTTTGGGACCAGCTTATGGCTACACCTTC.

This clonotype has only a few counts. The chain recombines TRBV6-2 or TRBV6-3 with TRBJ2-1; 14 nucleotides align to TRBD2. V shed 2 bases and J 0 bases; nucleotides not matched to a gene: 12. This CDR3 has 21 amino acids. CDR1 and CDR2 (germline): MNHEY, SVGEGT. The CDR3 is CASSYLGTWTSGRSSYNEQFF. CDR3 nucleotide sequence: TGTGCCAGCAGTTACCTAGGAACTTGGACTAGCGGGAGGAGCTCCTACAATGAGCAGTTCTTC.

This clonotype was counted only a few times. The chain employs TRBV12-3 or TRBV12-4 and TRBJ1-6; 9 nucleotides agree with TRBD1. V trimming: 6 bases; J trimming: 7 bases; junction bases outside the gene matches: 7. The CDR3 length is 15 residues. The CDR3, as DNA: TGTGCCAGCAGCCGGGACAGGGTTTTAAATTCACCCCTCCACTTT. Amino acids: CASSRDRVLNSPLHF.